This TCR beta chain originates from a study of cytomegalovirus exposure and HLA in healthy donors. Study results and limitations: CMV serostatus stood as the only immune exposure information on hand.

Amplification used 60 Vbeta primers and 13 Jbeta primers. Original processing notes: An analysis that came later counted 80 million or so unique TCR beta chains, approximately 10 million shared. Measured with immunoSEQ multiplex PCR; TCRdb has only the in-frame clones, and not every one. That table gives V, J and clone size, and the DNA gave D and trimming. The table gives 100,000 to 150,000 clones; the top ten clones make up about 1.6% of it. Germline assignment: CDR1 SGHKS and CDR2 YYEKEE (reference sequence). V shed 2 bases and J shed 4 bases, with 8 bases lying between them. The CDR3 covers 13 residues. Details on this clone: Its antigen is undetermined.

The sequence was obtained from a woman aged 35 to 49 in good health and CMV-seronegative. The chain couples TRBV5-5 to TRBJ2-3; a weak D match, TRBD1 (6 bases). The sequenced sample consisted of PBMCs. CDR3: CASSFTGSDTQYF. In DNA, the CDR3 is TGTGCCAGCAGCTTTACAGGGTCAGATACGCAGTATTTT.